Presented here are 22 T cell receptor beta chains from one specimen sequenced in a study of CD8+ T cells in alopecia areata. As the sequencing template, cDNA was produced by extracting RNA and reverse transcribing it. The repertoire was sequenced with immunoSEQ multiplex PCR; TCRdb's copy has only in-frame clones and lacks some. Here the sample spans some 150,000 clones, 62% being singletons. The sample was CD8+ T cells sorted from blood. The receptors stem from a human donor in good health.

The V call is TRBV2, the J call TRBJ1-1; TRBD1 aligns across 7 bases. V lost 6 bases and J lost 2; bases outside the gene matches: 9. The V gene's germline CDR1 is SNHLY and CDR2 FYNNEI. The CDR3 has 15 amino acids. Here the CDR3 DNA reads TGTGCCAGCAGGGTCAACAGGGGATCCAACACTGAAGCTTTCTTT. This translates into CASRVNRGSNTEAFF.

V gene TRBV9 combines with J gene TRBJ1-2; 7 bases map to TRBD1. J gave up 2 bases and V 3 bases, and 10 bases lay outside the gene matches. The length of the CDR3 is 16 residues. CDR1 is SGDLS, CDR2 YYNGEE, per germline. DNA for the CDR3: TGTGCCAGCAGCGATCAGAAAACGGGACAGAACTATGGCTACACCTTC. Translated, it gives CASSDQKTGQNYGYTF.

This clone was seen once. The gene calls are TRBV30 and TRBJ2-3; D is unclear. Trimming left V 4 bases short and J 2 bases short, with 13 bases between. This CDR3 contains 14 residues. Germline CDR1 and CDR2: GTSNPN and SVGIG (reference sequence). CDR3 loop: CAWTTLATTDTQYF. DNA for the CDR3: TGTGCCTGGACCACACTGGCGACCACAGATACGCAGTATTTT.

The chain combines TRBV30 with TRBJ1-1, with D perhaps TRBD1 (5 bases). Germline V lookup: CDR1 GTSNPN, CDR2 SVGIG (reference sequence). The CDR3 has 15 residues. Trimming pared 7 bases from V and 4 bases from J, leaving 22 bases between. The CDR3 DNA is TGTGCCTCGAAACCGTTACCCCCCGGGGGCACTGAAGCTTTCTTT. Protein: CASKPLPPGGTEAFF.

The V and J genes are TRBV9 and TRBJ2-7, with TRBD1 as a possible D gene (6 bases). Trimming removed 7 bases at V and 5 bases at J, with 22 bases between. CDR3 size: 15 residues. CDR1 SGDLS and CDR2 YYNGEE come from the germline V gene. The CDR3 DNA is TGTGCCAGCGCGAAGGGAACGGCAGGGGTCGACGAGCAGTACTTC. Translated: CASAKGTAGVDEQYF.

This clone was observed a single time. The rearrangement uses TRBV7-6 and TRBJ2-3; the match to TRBD2 covers 7 bases. The CDR3 runs to 15 residues. Per germline, CDR1 SGHVS and CDR2 FNYEAQ. V gave up 0 bases and J gave up 0 bases; unmatched junction bases: 0. The CDR3 DNA reads as TGTGCCAGCAGCTTAGCTAGCGGGAGCACAGATACGCAGTATTTT. It codes for CASSLASGSTDTQYF.

This clone was found once. V usage is TRBV29-1 and J usage is TRBJ2-6; 9 bases are a match to TRBD1. Germline CDR1 and CDR2: SQVTM and ANQGSEA. The CDR3 has 18 amino acids. V lost 5 bases, J lost 2 bases, and 13 bases stayed unmatched. CDR3: CSVLIRGQGLAGANVLTF. Here the CDR3 DNA reads TGCAGCGTTCTAATTCGAGGACAGGGGTTGGCTGGGGCCAACGTCCTGACTTTC.

This chain joins TRBV9 and TRBJ2-7, with TRBD2 identical over 11 bases. CDR1 and CDR2 (germline): SGDLS, YYNGEE. The V and J ends lost 1 base and 7 bases, in that order; junction bases with no gene match: 7. The CDR3 sequence is 15 residues long. Here the CDR3 reads CASSVHSGRAGEQYF. CDR3 coding DNA: TGTGCCAGCAGCGTACATAGCGGGAGGGCCGGTGAGCAGTACTTC.

The CDR3 loop is CASSKIQGAGELFF. DNA of the CDR3: TGTGCCAGCAGTAAGATCCAGGGGGCGGGAGAACTGTTTTTT. This sequence joins TRBV2 and TRBJ1-4; 8 bases are shared with TRBD1. The CDR3 is made up of 14 amino acids. The germline gives CDR1 SNHLY, CDR2 FYNNEI. Unmatched junction bases numbered 11, after V lost 5 bases and J lost 12 bases.

The rearrangement joins TRBV25-1 to TRBJ1-5; no clear D gene. The germline V gene encodes CDR1 MGHDK and CDR2 SYGVNS. The V gene lost 6 bases and the J gene lost 11 bases, with 14 bases spanning the gap. This CDR3 comprises 12 residues. The CDR3 sequence is CASRGMAEAQHF. CDR3 sequence (DNA): TGTGCCAGCAGGGGGATGGCCGAAGCCCAGCATTTT.

This chain joins TRBV9 and TRBJ2-2; D remains unclear. Trimming left V 0 bases short and J 2 bases short, with 11 bases between. The CDR3 spans 16 residues. The V gene's germline CDR1 is SGDLS and CDR2 YYNGEE. DNA of the CDR3: TGTGCCAGCAGCGTAGCAGAAAGAGCCAACACCGGGGAGCTGTTTTTT. Its protein product is CASSVAERANTGELFF.

This clone was counted a single time. The chain joins TRBV27 to TRBJ2-5; 12 bases are shared with TRBD2. V lost 9 bases to trimming and J lost 2 bases; unmatched junction nucleotides: 7. Germline CDR1 reads MNHEY; CDR2 reads SMNVEV (reference sequence). The CDR3 is made up of 15 amino acids. The CDR3 spells CASSRTSGTQETQYF. The CDR3 nucleotides read TGTGCCAGTAGCAGGACTAGCGGGACACAAGAGACCCAGTACTTC.

The chain uses TRBV5-1 and TRBJ2-5; 11 nucleotides align to TRBD1. The CDR3 runs to 15 residues. V trimming: 6 bases; J trimming: 4 bases; junction bases outside the gene matches: 8. Germline values: CDR1 SGHRS, CDR2 YFSETQ. This CDR3 reads CASTADRGRGETQYF. The CDR3 bases are TGCGCCAGCACTGCGGACAGGGGGCGAGGAGAGACCCAGTACTTC.

This clone was detected a few times. The CDR3 loop reads CSVKLAGVFYEQYF. The CDR3, as DNA: TGCAGCGTTAAACTAGCGGGAGTATTCTACGAGCAGTACTTC. This sequence joins TRBV29-1 and TRBJ2-7; 11 nucleotides align to TRBD2. The CDR3 runs 14 residues. With V trimmed by 5 bases and J by 3 bases, 6 bases remained unmatched. Germline CDR1 and CDR2: SQVTM and ANQGSEA.

The genes are TRBV29-1 and TRBJ1-1, with a tentative D call TRBD1 (5 bases). Germline-derived CDR1 and CDR2 are SQVTM and ANQGSEA. Trimming took 6 bases from V and 1 from J, leaving 15 bases between them. The CDR3 sequence is 14 residues long. The CDR3 protein is CSVYGGAANTEAFF. The CDR3 DNA is TGCAGCGTGTATGGTGGGGCAGCGAACACTGAAGCTTTCTTT.

The V gene is TRBV9, the J gene TRBJ2-5; TRBD1 aligns across 8 bases. The V and J ends lost 4 bases and 9 bases, in that order; junction bases with no gene match: 17. There are 16 residues in the CDR3. CDR1 and CDR2 (germline): SGDLS, YYNGEE. Here the CDR3 reads CASSPRTGDRSESQYF. In DNA form, the CDR3 reads TGTGCCAGCAGCCCCCGCACCGGGGACAGGAGTGAGTCCCAGTACTTC.

This chain joins TRBV15 and TRBJ2-1; 7 nucleotides line up with TRBD1. Trimming removed 5 bases from V and 5 bases from J; junction bases left unmatched: 9. This CDR3 comprises 15 residues. CDR1 and CDR2 from the germline V gene are LNHNV and YYDKDF (reference sequence). The CDR3 region has the DNA TGTGCCACCAGCCCCCGACAGGGATTGGACAATGAGCAGTTCTTC. Protein: CATSPRQGLDNEQFF.

The J gene is TRBJ2-5, the V gene TRBV5-1; 11 bases agree with TRBD2. CDR3 size: 16 residues. The germline gives CDR1 SGHRS, CDR2 YFSETQ. V was pared by 0 bases and J by 2 bases, with 3 bases of the junction left unmatched. This CDR3 reads CASSLGLAGLQETQYF. CDR3 in DNA: TGCGCCAGCAGCTTGGGACTAGCGGGGCTGCAAGAGACCCAGTACTTC. Full variable domain (outside the CDR3, taken from reference TRBV5-1 and TRBJ2-5): KAGVTQTPRYLIKTRGQQVTLSCSPISGHRSVSWYQQTPGQGLQFLFEYFSETQRNKGNFPGRFSGRQFSNSRSEMNVSTLELGDSALYLCASSLGLAGLQETQYFGPGTRLLVL.

The DNA for the CDR3 is TGCGCCAGCAGGGGGGACAGGAGCTACGAGCAGTACTTC. As protein: CASRGDRSYEQYF. J is TRBJ2-7 and V is TRBV5-1; 8 bases map to TRBD1. This CDR3 region has 13 residues. The V gene's germline CDR1 is SGHRS and CDR2 YFSETQ. V shed 5 bases and J 3 bases; nucleotides not matched to a gene: 4.

To note about this clone: Additional DNA sequences in this sample encode the identical CDR3. The genes are TRBV27 and TRBJ2-2; D is undetermined. This CDR3 has 12 residues. Germline V lookup: CDR1 MNHEY, CDR2 SMNVEV (reference sequence). The V end lost 2 bases, the J end lost 5 bases, and 3 bases lay between the germline ends. The chain's CDR3 is CASSLGTGELFF. The CDR3 DNA follows: TGTGCCAGCAGTTTAGGGACCGGGGAGCTGTTTTTT.

This clone was recorded only once. The chain is built from TRBV7-9 and TRBJ2-7, with 15 nucleotides matching TRBD2. V dropped 5 bases and J dropped 6; count of bases not matched to a gene: 5. The CDR3 loop spans 15 amino acids. The V gene's germline CDR1 is SEHNR and CDR2 FQNEAQ (reference sequence). The CDR3 DNA reads TGTGCCAGCAGCAAGGGGACTAGCGGGAGGAGCGAGCAGTACTTC. The encoded protein is CASSKGTSGRSEQYF.

The sample holds a few counts of this clone. The rearrangement uses TRBV6-4 and TRBJ2-3; D unresolved. The CDR3 length is 13 residues. Trimming left V 2 bases short and J 8 bases short, with 11 bases between. The V gene's germline CDR1 is MRHNA and CDR2 SNTAGT. The CDR3 bases are TGTGCCAGCAGTGACCGAAGGTGGGCTACGCAGTATTTT. It codes for CASSDRRWATQYF.